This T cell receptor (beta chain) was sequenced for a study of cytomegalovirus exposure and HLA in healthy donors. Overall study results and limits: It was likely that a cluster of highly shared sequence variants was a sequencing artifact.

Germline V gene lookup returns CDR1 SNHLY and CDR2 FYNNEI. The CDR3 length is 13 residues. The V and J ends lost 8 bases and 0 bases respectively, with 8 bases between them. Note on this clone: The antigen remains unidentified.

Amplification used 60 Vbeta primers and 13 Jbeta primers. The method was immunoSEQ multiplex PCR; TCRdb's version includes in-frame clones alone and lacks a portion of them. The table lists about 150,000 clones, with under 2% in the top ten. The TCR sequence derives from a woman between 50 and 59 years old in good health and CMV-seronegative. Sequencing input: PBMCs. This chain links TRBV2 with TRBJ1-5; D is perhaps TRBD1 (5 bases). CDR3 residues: CASQGLSNQPQHF. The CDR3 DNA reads TGTGCCAGCCAGGGTCTTAGCAATCAGCCCCAGCATTTT.